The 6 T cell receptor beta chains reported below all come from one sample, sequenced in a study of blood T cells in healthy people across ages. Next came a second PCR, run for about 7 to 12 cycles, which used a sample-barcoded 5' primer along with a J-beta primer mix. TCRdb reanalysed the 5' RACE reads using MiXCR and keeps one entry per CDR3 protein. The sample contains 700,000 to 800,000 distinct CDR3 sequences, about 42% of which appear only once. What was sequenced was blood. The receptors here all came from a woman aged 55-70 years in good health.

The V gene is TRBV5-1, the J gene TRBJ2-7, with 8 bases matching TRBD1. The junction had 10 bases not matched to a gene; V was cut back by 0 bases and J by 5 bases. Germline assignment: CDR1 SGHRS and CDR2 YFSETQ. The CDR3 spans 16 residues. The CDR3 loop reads CASSLDLIGQGNEQYF. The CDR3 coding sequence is TGCGCCAGCAGCTTGGACCTTATTGGACAGGGTAACGAGCAGTACTTC. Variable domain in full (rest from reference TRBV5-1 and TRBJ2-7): KAGVTQTPRYLIKTRGQQVTLSCSPISGHRSVSWYQQTPGQGLQFLFEYFSETQRNKGNFPGRFSGRQFSNSRSEMNVSTLELGDSALYLCASSLDLIGQGNEQYFGPGTRLTVT.

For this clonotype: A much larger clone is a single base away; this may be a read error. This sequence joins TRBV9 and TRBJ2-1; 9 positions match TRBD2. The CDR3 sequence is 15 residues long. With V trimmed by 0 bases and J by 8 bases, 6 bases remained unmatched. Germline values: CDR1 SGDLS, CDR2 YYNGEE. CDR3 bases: TGTGCCAGCAGCGTAGAAACAGCGGGAGGCCATGAGCAGTTCTTC. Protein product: CASSVETAGGHEQFF.

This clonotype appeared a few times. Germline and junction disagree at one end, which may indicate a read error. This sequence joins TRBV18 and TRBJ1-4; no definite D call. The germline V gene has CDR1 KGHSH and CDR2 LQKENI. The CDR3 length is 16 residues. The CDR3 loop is CASSPLATAYNEKLFF. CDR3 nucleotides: TGTGCCAGCTCTCCACTCGCTACGGCTTATAATGAAAAACTGTTTTTT.

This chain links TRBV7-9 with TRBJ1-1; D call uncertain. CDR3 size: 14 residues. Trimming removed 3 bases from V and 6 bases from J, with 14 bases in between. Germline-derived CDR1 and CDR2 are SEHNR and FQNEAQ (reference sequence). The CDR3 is CASSFWATRAEAFF. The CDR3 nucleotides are TGTGCCAGCAGCTTCTGGGCAACTAGGGCTGAAGCTTTCTTT.

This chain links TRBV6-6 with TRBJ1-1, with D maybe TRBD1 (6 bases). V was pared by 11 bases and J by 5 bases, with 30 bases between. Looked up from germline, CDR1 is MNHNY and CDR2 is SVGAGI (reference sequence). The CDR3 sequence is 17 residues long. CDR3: CALKKGGGDPLRTEAFF. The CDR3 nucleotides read TGTGCCCTCAAAAAAGGGGGAGGGGACCCCCTTAGGACTGAAGCTTTCTTT.

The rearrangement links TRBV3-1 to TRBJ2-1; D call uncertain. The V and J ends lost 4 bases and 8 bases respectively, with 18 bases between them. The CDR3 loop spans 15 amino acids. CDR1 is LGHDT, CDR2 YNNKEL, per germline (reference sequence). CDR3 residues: CASSPLNTVPHEQFF. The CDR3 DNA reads TGTGCCAGCAGCCCTCTTAATACAGTACCCCATGAGCAGTTCTTC.